Included here is one T cell receptor (beta chain) sequence, with context. Antigen unknown. Germline trimming cut 3 bases from V and 7 bases from J; bases unmatched to any gene: 4. The CDR3 consists of 16 residues. Per germline, CDR1 MNHEY and CDR2 SVGEGT. TCRdb reprocessed the PCR reads with MiXCR, giving one entry per CDR3 protein. The sample holds hundreds of thousands of distinct CDR3 sequences, approximately 24% seen once. This sample was taken from a study of molecular identifiers for immune sequencing clone quantification. Study-level findings and limits: Identical barcode-sharing TCR molecules could lead to underestimated sizes for highly expanded clones.

The chain couples TRBV6-2 or TRBV6-3 to TRBJ2-1; 15 bases map to TRBD2. The TCR originated in a human donor in good health. Some libraries in this study had Jurkat cell RNA spiked in. Sequenced material: naive CD8+ T cells from blood, with Jurkat cell RNA spiked in. The subset is: FACS-sorted CD8+CD4-CCR7+CD45RA+ naive T cells. DNA of the CDR3: TGTGCCAGCAGTTATTGGACTAGCGGGAGGGGGAATGAGCAGTTCTTC. It encodes CASSYWTSGRGNEQFF.